This T cell receptor (beta chain) was sequenced in a study of blood T cell repertoires in COVID-19. For the study at large: The origin of the acute and convalescent COVID-19 samples was the United States, Italy and Spain. Nucleic acid was either cDNA or gDNA, and it came from T cells, B-cell-depleted T cells, or PBMCs.

Germline CDR1 and CDR2: LGHNA and YSLEER. This CDR3 is 15 amino acids long. Trimming removed 1 base from V and 3 bases from J, with 13 bases in between. Study processing details: Estimated nucleated cell counts came from reference gene primer amplification. Sequenced by immunoSEQ multiplex PCR; TCRdb stores in-frame clones only, minus some. V, J and clone size derive from that table, while D and trimming were established from the DNA sequence. The sample has fewer than 200,000 clones, 83% seen once. The sequencing sample was made of peripheral blood. This receptor was obtained from an elderly woman with acute or convalescent COVID-19. The chain has TRBV4-3 and TRBJ2-7, with D maybe TRBD1 (5 bases). The CDR3 protein is CASSQGVQDDYEQYF. The CDR3 DNA reads as TGCGCCAGCAGCCAAGGGGTACAGGACGACTACGAGCAGTACTTC.